These 29 T cell receptor beta chains were all obtained from the same sample, sequenced in a study of cytomegalovirus exposure and HLA in healthy donors. PCR used 60 Vbeta primers and 13 Jbeta primers. Data came from immunoSEQ multiplex PCR; TCRdb stores just in-frame clones and leaves some out. The data hold 93,000 or so clones, with around three quarters observed a single time. The sequenced sample was PBMCs. These receptor sequences come from a man in his fifties or sixties in good health and CMV-seropositive.

J is TRBJ2-2 and V is TRBV14; D unresolved. The germline gives CDR1 SGHDN, CDR2 FVKESK. The CDR3 spans 14 residues. Trimming took 3 bases from V and 4 from J, leaving 9 bases between them. The DNA of the CDR3 is TGTGCCAGCAGCCAGCTCCACGGCACCGGGGAGCTGTTTTTT. Protein product: CASSQLHGTGELFF.

This clone has just one count. The chain links TRBV11-2 to TRBJ2-3, with D tentatively TRBD2 (5 bases). Germline V gene data show CDR1 as SGHAT and CDR2 as FQNNGV. The CDR3 is 16 residues long. V lost 6 bases, J lost 6 bases, and 22 bases lay in between. CDR3 sequence (DNA): TGTGCCAGCAGACAAGGAGGAACCCTCTATAGGGATACGCAGTATTTT. It encodes CASRQGGTLYRDTQYF.

The genes are TRBV9 and TRBJ1-2, with TRBD1 identical over 7 bases. The J segment lost 1 base and the V segment lost 0 bases, leaving 3 bases of the junction unmatched. This CDR3 is 15 amino acids long. Germline V gene sequence: CDR1 SGDLS, CDR2 YYNGEE. The CDR3 reads CASSVGGQVNYGYTF. CDR3 DNA sequence: TGTGCCAGCAGCGTAGGAGGACAGGTTAACTATGGCTACACCTTC.

This rearrangement joins TRBV18 to TRBJ2-3; 10 positions match TRBD2. The CDR3 spans 15 residues. Germline trimming cut 4 bases from V and 3 bases from J; bases unmatched to any gene: 4. Germline V gene lookup returns CDR1 KGHSH and CDR2 LQKENI. CDR3: CASSRTSGITDTQYF. CDR3 nucleotide sequence: TGTGCCAGCTCACGGACTAGCGGCATTACAGATACGCAGTATTTT.

The chain is built from TRBV6-1 and TRBJ1-2; D call uncertain. The V end lost 7 bases, the J end lost 5 bases, and 17 bases lay between the germline ends. CDR1 and CDR2 from the germline V gene are MNHNS and SASEGT. CDR3 size: 14 residues. For the CDR3, the DNA is TGTGCCAGCAAAGAGGGATGGTCAGATTATGGCTACACCTTC. This codes for CASKEGWSDYGYTF.

The rearrangement joins TRBV27 to TRBJ2-7, with D unresolved. Germline loops: CDR1 MNHEY, CDR2 SMNVEV (reference sequence). This CDR3 has 11 residues. Trimming pared 6 bases from V and 4 bases from J, leaving 7 bases between. As DNA, the CDR3 is TGTGCCAGCAGGTTCGGTTACGAGCAGTACTTC. Translated: CASRFGYEQYF.

The chain carries TRBV7-6 and TRBJ2-7; perhaps TRBD1 as D (6 bases). This CDR3 has 13 residues. Germline V gene lookup returns CDR1 SGHVS and CDR2 FNYEAQ. V dropped 1 base and J dropped 6 bases, with 10 bases sitting between them. The CDR3 is CASSLVQGGEQYF. Written as DNA, the CDR3 is TGTGCCAGCAGCTTAGTGCAAGGGGGCGAGCAGTACTTC. The whole variable domain, remainder taken from reference TRBV7-6 and TRBJ2-7, is GAGVSQSPRYKVTKRGQDVALRCDPISGHVSLYWYRQALGQGPEFLTYFNYEAQQDKSGLPNDRFSAERPEGSISTLTIQRTEQRDSAMYRCASSLVQGGEQYFGPGTRLTVT.

The V and J genes are TRBV11-2 and TRBJ1-3; possibly TRBD1 for D (5 bases). The CDR3 length is 18 residues. V was trimmed by 3 bases and J by 0 bases, leaving 18 bases between them. In germline, CDR1 is SGHAT, CDR2 FQNNGV. The CDR3 DNA reads as TGTGCCAGCAGCTTCTCTCCAGGGCAGGGAAGCTCTGGAAACACCATATATTTT. Amino acid sequence: CASSFSPGQGSSGNTIYF.

The chain links TRBV7-3 to TRBJ1-5; no firm D call. CDR3 size: 17 residues. Per the germline V gene, CDR1 is SGHTA and CDR2 is FQGTGA. Deletions cut 1 base from V and 2 bases from J, with 15 bases between. In nucleotides, the CDR3 is TGTGCCAGCAGCTTAAAAGAGGGTCTTGATGGCAATCAGCCCCAGCATTTT. Translated, it gives CASSLKEGLDGNQPQHF. The whole variable domain, remainder taken from reference TRBV7-3 and TRBJ1-5, is GAGVSQTPSNKVTEKGKYVELRCDPISGHTALYWYRQSLGQGPEFLIYFQGTGAADDSGLPNDRFFAVRPEGSVSTLKIQRTERGDSAVYLCASSLKEGLDGNQPQHFGDGTRLSIL.

The DNA of the CDR3 is TGTGCCAGCAGCACACTAGCGGGAGGAGAGACCCAGTACTTC. Translation gives CASSTLAGGETQYF. V and J are TRBV7-8 and TRBJ2-5, with 12 bases fitting TRBD2. This CDR3 has 14 amino acids. The germline gives CDR1 SGHVS, CDR2 FQNEAQ. Trimming took 5 bases from V and 4 from J; bases not matched to a gene: 2.

This clone was detected once. The chain uses TRBV29-1 and TRBJ2-3, with 10 bases fitting TRBD2. The V segment lost 6 bases and the J segment 0 bases; nucleotides outside the gene matches: 3. CDR1 and CDR2 from the germline V gene are SQVTM and ANQGSEA. The CDR3 runs 14 residues. CDR3 DNA: TGCAGCGTCCTAGCGGGAGTCAGCACAGATACGCAGTATTTT. This gives the protein CSVLAGVSTDTQYF.

J is TRBJ1-1 and V is TRBV30, with 8 bases that match TRBD1. The CDR3 has 14 residues. The germline V gene encodes CDR1 GTSNPN and CDR2 SVGIG (reference sequence). Trimming at V came to 3 bases and at J to 1 base, leaving 4 bases not matched to a gene. CDR3 loop: CAWRLQGGNTEAFF. The CDR3 DNA is TGTGCCTGGAGATTACAGGGGGGGAACACTGAAGCTTTCTTT.

Notes on this clone: Germline is not matched at one junction end, which may reflect a read error. The V call is TRBV28, the J call TRBJ2-7, with a tentative D call TRBD1 (6 bases). The CDR3 totals 15 residues. CDR1 is MDHEN and CDR2 is SYDVKM in the germline V gene. The CDR3 DNA sequence: TGTGCCAGCACTTTAGTTGGGGGCCAAAACTACGAGCAGTACTTC. Protein sequence: CASTLVGGQNYEQYF.

The chain combines TRBV7-8 with TRBJ2-1; TRBD2 aligns across 8 bases. V lost 4 bases to trimming and J lost 0 bases; unmatched junction nucleotides: 8. The CDR3 length is 17 residues. Germline assignment: CDR1 SGHVS and CDR2 FQNEAQ. The CDR3 here is CASSWLKRESSYNEQFF. The CDR3 coding sequence is TGTGCCAGCAGCTGGTTAAAGCGGGAGAGCTCCTACAATGAGCAGTTCTTC.

This clone turned up a few times. The chain recombines TRBV28 with TRBJ2-7; the D is unclear. The CDR3 runs 12 residues. V dropped 6 bases and J dropped 5 bases, with 11 bases sitting between them. In germline, CDR1 is MDHEN, CDR2 SYDVKM. The CDR3 region has the DNA TGTGCCAGCAGCCGCGGTTGGAACGAGCAGTACTTC. It specifies CASSRGWNEQYF.

A single count supports this clone. The J gene is TRBJ1-1, the V gene TRBV28; TRBD1 matches at 7 bases. The V gene end was trimmed by 4 bases and the J gene end by 0 bases; junction bases not matched to a gene: 2. The CDR3 totals 14 residues. Germline CDR1 and CDR2: MDHEN and SYDVKM. CDR3 coding DNA: TGTGCCAGCAGTTCGACAGGGATGAACACTGAAGCTTTCTTT. Translation: CASSSTGMNTEAFF.

This chain links TRBV29-1 with TRBJ2-1, with a tentative D call TRBD2 (5 bases). V was shortened by 4 bases and J by 10 bases, with 11 bases between the two germline ends. The CDR3 sequence is 11 residues long. Germline lookup yields CDR1 SQVTM and CDR2 ANQGSEA. Here the CDR3 DNA reads TGCAGCGTTGCGAGGGCCTCGGAGCAGTTCTTC. It codes for CSVARASEQFF.

This rearrangement joins TRBV6-1 to TRBJ2-1; 11 nucleotides match TRBD2. CDR1 is MNHNS, CDR2 SASEGT, per germline. V shed 2 bases, J shed 2 bases, and the junction held 5 bases outside the gene matches. The CDR3 covers 17 residues. The CDR3 DNA follows: TGTGCCAGCAGTGAACAACTAGCGGGAGAGACCTACAATGAGCAGTTCTTC. Its protein is CASSEQLAGETYNEQFF.

The chain recombines TRBV29-1 with TRBJ2-5, with D tentatively TRBD2 (5 bases). Germline values: CDR1 SQVTM, CDR2 ANQGSEA. Trimming removed 6 bases at V and 6 bases at J, with 14 bases between. CDR3 length equals 12 residues. In nucleotides, the CDR3 is TGCAGCGTCCAGGACGGGGTAAAGACCCAGTACTTC. It translates to CSVQDGVKTQYF.

The chain carries TRBV4-3 and TRBJ1-2; TRBD1 aligns across 9 bases. V gave up 4 bases and J gave up 4 bases; unmatched junction bases: 4. Germline V gene data show CDR1 as LGHNA and CDR2 as YSLEER. CDR3 length: 14 residues. The DNA of the CDR3 is TGCGCCAGCAGCCGGGAGACAGGGGGCTATGGCTACACCTTC. It codes for CASSRETGGYGYTF.

The chain employs TRBV18 and TRBJ1-2; D is ambiguous. This CDR3 region has 15 residues. Germline lookup yields CDR1 KGHSH and CDR2 LQKENI. V lost 3 bases, J lost 4 bases, and 15 bases lay in between. CDR3 residues: CASSPFNREPYGYTF. Written as DNA, the CDR3 is TGTGCCAGCTCACCGTTCAACCGGGAACCCTATGGCTACACCTTC.

A few counts support this clone. The chain uses TRBV2 and TRBJ2-7; TRBD2 matches at 13 bases. Germline V gene data show CDR1 as SNHLY and CDR2 as FYNNEI. The CDR3 runs 15 residues. V lost 6 bases to trimming and J lost 3 bases; unmatched junction nucleotides: 5. This chain's CDR3 is CASSRGLAGDYEQYF. The CDR3 DNA follows: TGTGCCAGCAGCCGTGGACTAGCGGGAGACTACGAGCAGTACTTC.

The genes are TRBV28 and TRBJ2-6; the D gene is possibly TRBD2 (6 bases). The CDR3 runs 20 residues. V lost 2 bases and J 0 bases, leaving 20 bases between the germline ends. The V gene's germline CDR1 is MDHEN and CDR2 SYDVKM. The CDR3 coding sequence is TGTGCCAGCAGTTTACCCGCGGGGTTAACGAGAATCTCTGGGGCCAACGTCCTGACTTTC. It is translated as CASSLPAGLTRISGANVLTF.

This CDR3 reads CASQEVANTEAFF. Here the CDR3 DNA reads TGTGCCAGCCAGGAGGTAGCGAACACTGAAGCTTTCTTT. This sequence joins TRBV19 and TRBJ1-1, with D unclear. The CDR3 length is 13 residues. Germline loops: CDR1 LNHDA, CDR2 SQIVND (reference sequence). The ends were cut back, 9 bases at V and 1 base at J, with 12 bases in the middle.

The rearrangement uses TRBV7-8 and TRBJ2-3, with 10 bases that match TRBD2. CDR3 length: 15 residues. From germline, CDR1 is SGHVS and CDR2 FQNEAQ. The trim removed 5 bases at V and 5 bases at J, leaving 7 bases unmatched. The CDR3 here is CASSPLAGVGDTQYF. The CDR3 nucleotides read TGTGCCAGCAGCCCGCTAGCGGGAGTGGGAGATACGCAGTATTTT.

This sequence joins TRBV5-1 and TRBJ2-5, with 8 bases that match TRBD1. The V gene end was trimmed by 0 bases and the J gene end by 5 bases; junction bases not matched to a gene: 0. Germline CDR1 is SGHRS and CDR2 is YFSETQ. This CDR3 has 13 amino acids. CDR3 sequence reads: CASSLGQGETQYF. As DNA, the CDR3 is TGCGCCAGCAGCTTGGGACAGGGGGAGACCCAGTACTTC.

V and J are TRBV7-9 and TRBJ1-6, with D uncertain. Germline CDR1 reads SEHNR; CDR2 reads FQNEAQ (reference sequence). Deletions cut 5 bases from V and 10 bases from J, with 18 bases between. This CDR3 is 15 amino acids long. The CDR3 loop reads CASSLFRQGGSPLHF. CDR3 nucleotides: TGTGCCAGCAGCCTATTCCGACAAGGAGGCTCACCCCTCCACTTT.

This sequence joins TRBV7-2 and TRBJ2-1; TRBD2 matches 11 bases. Germline V gene sequence: CDR1 SGHTA, CDR2 FQGNSA. The CDR3 extends over 19 amino acids. After removal of 5 bases from V and 6 bases from J, the junction contained 18 bases not matched to a gene. The CDR3 DNA is TGTGCCAGCAGCCCGTCGACGGGTCTACTAGCGGGAGTAGGCAATGAGCAGTTCTTC. It codes for CASSPSTGLLAGVGNEQFF.

The rearrangement joins TRBV28 to TRBJ1-1; TRBD1 aligns across 8 bases. The CDR3 covers 14 residues. The J segment lost 2 bases and the V segment lost 4 bases, leaving 3 bases of the junction unmatched. The germline gives CDR1 MDHEN, CDR2 SYDVKM. The CDR3 reads CASSSGQGNTEAFF. As DNA, the CDR3 is TGTGCCAGCAGTTCCGGACAGGGTAACACTGAAGCTTTCTTT.